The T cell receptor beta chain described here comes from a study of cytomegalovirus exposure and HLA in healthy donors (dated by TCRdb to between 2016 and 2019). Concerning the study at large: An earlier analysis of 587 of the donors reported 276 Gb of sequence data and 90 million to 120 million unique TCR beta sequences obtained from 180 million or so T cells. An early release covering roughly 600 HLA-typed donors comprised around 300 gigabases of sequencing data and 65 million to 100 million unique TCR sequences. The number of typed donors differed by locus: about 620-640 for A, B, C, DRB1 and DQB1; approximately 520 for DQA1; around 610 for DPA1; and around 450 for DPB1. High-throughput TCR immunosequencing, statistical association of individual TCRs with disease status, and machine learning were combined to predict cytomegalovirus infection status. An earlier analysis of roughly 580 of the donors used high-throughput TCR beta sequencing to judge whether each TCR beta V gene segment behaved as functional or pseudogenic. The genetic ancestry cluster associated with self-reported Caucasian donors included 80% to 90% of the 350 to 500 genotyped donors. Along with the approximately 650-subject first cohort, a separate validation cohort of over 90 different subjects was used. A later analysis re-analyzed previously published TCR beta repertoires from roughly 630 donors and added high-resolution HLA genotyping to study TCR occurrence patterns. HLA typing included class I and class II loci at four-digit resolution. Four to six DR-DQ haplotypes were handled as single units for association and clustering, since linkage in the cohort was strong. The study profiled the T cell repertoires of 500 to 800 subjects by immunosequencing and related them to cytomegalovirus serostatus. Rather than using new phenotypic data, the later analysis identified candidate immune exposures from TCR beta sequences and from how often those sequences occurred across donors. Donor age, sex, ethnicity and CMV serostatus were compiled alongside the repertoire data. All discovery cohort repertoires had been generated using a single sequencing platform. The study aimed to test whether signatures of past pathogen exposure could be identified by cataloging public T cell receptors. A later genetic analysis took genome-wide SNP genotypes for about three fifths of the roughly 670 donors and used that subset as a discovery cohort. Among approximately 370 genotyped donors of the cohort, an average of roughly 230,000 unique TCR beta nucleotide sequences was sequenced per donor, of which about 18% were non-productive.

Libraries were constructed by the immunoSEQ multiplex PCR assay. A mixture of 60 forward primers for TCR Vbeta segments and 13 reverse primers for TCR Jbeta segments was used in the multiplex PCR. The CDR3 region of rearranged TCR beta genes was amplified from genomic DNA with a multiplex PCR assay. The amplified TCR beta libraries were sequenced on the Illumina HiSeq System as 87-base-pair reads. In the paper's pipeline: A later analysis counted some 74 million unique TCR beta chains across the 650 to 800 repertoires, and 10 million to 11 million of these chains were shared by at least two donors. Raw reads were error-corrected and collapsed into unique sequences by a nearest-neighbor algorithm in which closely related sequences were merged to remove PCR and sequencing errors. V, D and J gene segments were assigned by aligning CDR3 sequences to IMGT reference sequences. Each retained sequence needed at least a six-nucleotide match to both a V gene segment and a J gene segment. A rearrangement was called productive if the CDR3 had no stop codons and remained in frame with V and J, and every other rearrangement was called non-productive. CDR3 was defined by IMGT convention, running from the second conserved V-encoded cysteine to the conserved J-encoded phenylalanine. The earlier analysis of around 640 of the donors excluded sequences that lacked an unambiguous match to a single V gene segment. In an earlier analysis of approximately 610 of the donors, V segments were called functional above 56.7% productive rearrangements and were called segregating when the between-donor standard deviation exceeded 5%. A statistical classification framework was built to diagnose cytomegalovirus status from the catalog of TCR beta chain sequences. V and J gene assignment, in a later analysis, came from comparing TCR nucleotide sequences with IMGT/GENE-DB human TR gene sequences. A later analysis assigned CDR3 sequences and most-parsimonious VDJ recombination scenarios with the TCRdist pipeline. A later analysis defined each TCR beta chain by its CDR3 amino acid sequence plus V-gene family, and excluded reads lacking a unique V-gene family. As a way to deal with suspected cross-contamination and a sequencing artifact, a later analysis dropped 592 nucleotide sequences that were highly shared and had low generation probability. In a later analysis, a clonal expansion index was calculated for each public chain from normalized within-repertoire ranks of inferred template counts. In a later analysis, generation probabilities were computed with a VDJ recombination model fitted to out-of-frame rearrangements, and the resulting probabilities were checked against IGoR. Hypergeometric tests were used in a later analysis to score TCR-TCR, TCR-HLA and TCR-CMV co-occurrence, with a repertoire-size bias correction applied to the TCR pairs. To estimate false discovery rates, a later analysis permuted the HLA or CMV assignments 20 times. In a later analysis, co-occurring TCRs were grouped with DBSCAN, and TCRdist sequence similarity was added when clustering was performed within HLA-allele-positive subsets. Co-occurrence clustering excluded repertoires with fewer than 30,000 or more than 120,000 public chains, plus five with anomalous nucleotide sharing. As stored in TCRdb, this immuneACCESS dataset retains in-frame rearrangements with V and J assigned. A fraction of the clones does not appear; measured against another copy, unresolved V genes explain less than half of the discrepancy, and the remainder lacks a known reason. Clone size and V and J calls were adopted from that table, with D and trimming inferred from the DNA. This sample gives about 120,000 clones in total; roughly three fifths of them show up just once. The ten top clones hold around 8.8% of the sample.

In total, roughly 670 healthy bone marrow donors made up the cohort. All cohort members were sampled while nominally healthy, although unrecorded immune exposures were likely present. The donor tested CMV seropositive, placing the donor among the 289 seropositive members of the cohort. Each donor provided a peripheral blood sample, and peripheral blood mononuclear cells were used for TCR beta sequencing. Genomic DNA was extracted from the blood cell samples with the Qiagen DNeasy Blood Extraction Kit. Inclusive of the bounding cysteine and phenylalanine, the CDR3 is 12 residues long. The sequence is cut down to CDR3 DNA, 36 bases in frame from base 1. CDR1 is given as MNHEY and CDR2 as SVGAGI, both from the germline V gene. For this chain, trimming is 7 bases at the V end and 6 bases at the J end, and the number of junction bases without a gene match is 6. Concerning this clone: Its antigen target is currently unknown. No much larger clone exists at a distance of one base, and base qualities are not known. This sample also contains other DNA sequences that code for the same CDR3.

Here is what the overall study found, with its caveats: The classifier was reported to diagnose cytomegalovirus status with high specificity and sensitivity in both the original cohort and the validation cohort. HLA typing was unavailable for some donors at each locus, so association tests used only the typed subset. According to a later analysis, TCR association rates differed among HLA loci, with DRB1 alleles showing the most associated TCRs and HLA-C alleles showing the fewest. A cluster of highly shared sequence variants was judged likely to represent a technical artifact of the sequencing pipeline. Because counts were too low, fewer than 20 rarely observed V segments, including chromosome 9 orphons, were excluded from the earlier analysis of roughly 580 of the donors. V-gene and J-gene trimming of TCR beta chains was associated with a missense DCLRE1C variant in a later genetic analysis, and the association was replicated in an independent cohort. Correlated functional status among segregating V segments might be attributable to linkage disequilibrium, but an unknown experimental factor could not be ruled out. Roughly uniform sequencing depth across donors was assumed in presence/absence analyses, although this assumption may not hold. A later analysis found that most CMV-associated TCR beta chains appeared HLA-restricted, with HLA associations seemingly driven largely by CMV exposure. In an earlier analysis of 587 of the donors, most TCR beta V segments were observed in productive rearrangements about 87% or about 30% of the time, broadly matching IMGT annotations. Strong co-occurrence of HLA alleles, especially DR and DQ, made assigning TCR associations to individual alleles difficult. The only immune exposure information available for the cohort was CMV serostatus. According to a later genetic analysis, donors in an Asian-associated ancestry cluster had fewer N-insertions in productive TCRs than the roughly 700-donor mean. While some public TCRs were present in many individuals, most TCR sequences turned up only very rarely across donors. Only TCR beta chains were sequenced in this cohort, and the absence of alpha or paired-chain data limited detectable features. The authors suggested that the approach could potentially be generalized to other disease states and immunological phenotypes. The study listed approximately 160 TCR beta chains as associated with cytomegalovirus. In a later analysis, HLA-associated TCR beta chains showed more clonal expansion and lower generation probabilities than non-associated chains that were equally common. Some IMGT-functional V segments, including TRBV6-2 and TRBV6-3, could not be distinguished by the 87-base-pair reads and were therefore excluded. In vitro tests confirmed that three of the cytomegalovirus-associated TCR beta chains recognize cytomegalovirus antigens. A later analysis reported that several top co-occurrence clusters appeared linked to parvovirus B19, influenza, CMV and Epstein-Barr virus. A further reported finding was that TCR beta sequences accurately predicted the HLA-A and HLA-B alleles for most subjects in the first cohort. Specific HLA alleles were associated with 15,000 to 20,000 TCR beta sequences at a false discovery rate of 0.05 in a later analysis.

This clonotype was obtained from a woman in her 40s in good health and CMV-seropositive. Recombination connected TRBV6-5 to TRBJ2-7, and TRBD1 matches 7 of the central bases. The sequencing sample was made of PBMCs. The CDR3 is CASTRQGGEQYF. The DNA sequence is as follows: TGTGCCAGCACCAGACAGGGCGGCGAGCAGTACTTC.